Shown below are 5 T cell receptor beta chains from a single sample sequenced in a study of T cell responses to AZD1222 COVID-19 vaccine. The assay was immunoSEQ multiplex PCR, and TCRdb's table has in-frame clones only and misses some. Counted here are 65,000 to 95,000 clones, about 90% occurring once; the ten biggest clones make up around 7.1%. Source: peripheral blood, taken on day 0 of MenACWY control vaccination. The receptor source for this set is an adult in good health.

V and J are TRBV7-6 and TRBJ2-5; TRBD2 aligns across 11 bases. Per the germline V gene, CDR1 is SGHVS and CDR2 is FNYEAQ. Trimming took 1 base from V and 3 from J; bases not matched to a gene: 7. CDR3 length: 17 residues. The CDR3 DNA sequence: TGTGCCAGCAGCTTAGAAAGGGGACTAGCGGTTAAAGAGACCCAGTACTTC. Translated, it gives CASSLERGLAVKETQYF.

J is TRBJ2-3 and V is TRBV30; D gene uncertain. V lost 2 bases and J 6 bases, leaving 9 bases between the germline ends. The CDR3 runs to 12 residues. Germline loops: CDR1 GTSNPN, CDR2 SVGIG (reference sequence). CDR3 residues: CAWSPTLDTQYF. The CDR3 DNA reads TGTGCCTGGAGTCCGACGTTGGATACGCAGTATTTT.

The gene calls are TRBV15 and TRBJ1-2; 7 bases are a match to TRBD1. Germline CDR1 and CDR2: LNHNV and YYDKDF (reference sequence). This CDR3 spans 15 amino acids. After removal of 0 bases from V and 8 bases from J, the junction contained 9 bases not matched to a gene. The CDR3 reads CATSRDSTGVSGYTF. CDR3 nucleotide sequence: TGTGCCACCAGCAGAGATTCTACAGGGGTCTCCGGCTACACCTTC.

The V and J genes are TRBV4-1 and TRBJ2-7; D may match TRBD1 or TRBD2 (6 bases each). This CDR3 has 16 residues. Germline-derived CDR1 and CDR2 are MGHRA and YSYEKL. Trimming stripped 5 bases from V and 2 bases from J, with 19 bases between. The CDR3 sequence is CASSAGPDRATYEQYF. The CDR3 nucleotides read TGCGCCAGCAGCGCGGGACCGGACAGAGCTACCTACGAGCAGTACTTC.

This chain uses TRBV14 with TRBJ2-1; D call uncertain. CDR3 length equals 13 residues. The germline V gene has CDR1 SGHDN and CDR2 FVKESK. Trimming shortened V by 2 bases and J by 12 bases, and 14 bases separated the two germline ends. The CDR3 DNA sequence: TGTGCCAGCAGCCAAAGCGACGGAACGTTGCAGTTCTTC. As protein: CASSQSDGTLQFF.